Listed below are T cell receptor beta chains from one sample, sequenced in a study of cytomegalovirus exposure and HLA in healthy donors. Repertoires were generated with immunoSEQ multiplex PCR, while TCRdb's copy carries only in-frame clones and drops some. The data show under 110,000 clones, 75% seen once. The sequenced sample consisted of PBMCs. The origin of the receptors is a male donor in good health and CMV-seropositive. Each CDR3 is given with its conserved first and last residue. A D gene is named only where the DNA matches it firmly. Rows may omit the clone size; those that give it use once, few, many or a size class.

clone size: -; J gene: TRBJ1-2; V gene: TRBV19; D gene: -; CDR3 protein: CASSWAYGYTF; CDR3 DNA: TGTGCCAGTAGTTGGGCCTATGGCTACACCTTC
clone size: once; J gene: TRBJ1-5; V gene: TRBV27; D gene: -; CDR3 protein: CASSLLRNQPQHF; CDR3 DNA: TGTGCCAGCAGTTTATTGAGAAATCAGCCCCAGCATTTT
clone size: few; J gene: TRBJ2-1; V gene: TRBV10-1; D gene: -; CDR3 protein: CATEAGLAEGVYNEQFF; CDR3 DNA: TGCGCCACCGAAGCGGGATTAGCAGAGGGGGTCTACAATGAGCAGTTCTTC
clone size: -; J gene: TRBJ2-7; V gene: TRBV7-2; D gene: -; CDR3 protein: CASSPRRNYEQYF; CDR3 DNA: TGTGCCAGCAGCCCCCGCAGGAACTACGAGCAGTACTTC
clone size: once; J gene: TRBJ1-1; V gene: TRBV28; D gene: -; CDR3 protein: CASSLVQVEAFF; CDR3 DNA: TGTGCCAGCAGTTTGGTTCAGGTAGAAGCTTTCTTT
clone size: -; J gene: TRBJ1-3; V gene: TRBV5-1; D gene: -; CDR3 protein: CASSLWGGSGNTIYF; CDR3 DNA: TGCGCCAGCAGCTTGTGGGGGGGTTCTGGAAACACCATATATTTT
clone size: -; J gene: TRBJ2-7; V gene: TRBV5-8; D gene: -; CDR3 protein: CASSLAAGVSYEQYF; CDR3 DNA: TGTGCCAGCAGCTTGGCGGCAGGGGTTTCTTACGAGCAGTACTTC
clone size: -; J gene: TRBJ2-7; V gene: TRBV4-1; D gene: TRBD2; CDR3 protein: CASSQETSINYEQYF; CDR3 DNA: TGCGCCAGCAGCCAAGAGACTAGCATAAACTACGAGCAGTACTTC
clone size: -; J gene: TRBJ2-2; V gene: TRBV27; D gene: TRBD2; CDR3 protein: CASSPGTSGGTTGELFF; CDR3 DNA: TGTGCCAGCAGTCCCGGGACTAGCGGGGGAACCACCGGGGAGCTGTTTTTT
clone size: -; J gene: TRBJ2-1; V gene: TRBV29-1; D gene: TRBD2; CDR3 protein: CSASAWGGNEQFF; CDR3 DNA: TGCAGCGCGTCAGCCTGGGGAGGGAATGAGCAGTTCTTC
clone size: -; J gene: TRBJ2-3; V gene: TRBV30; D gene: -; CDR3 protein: CAWTESGLSTDTQYF; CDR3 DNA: TGTGCCTGGACGGAAAGCGGGCTTAGCACAGATACGCAGTATTTT
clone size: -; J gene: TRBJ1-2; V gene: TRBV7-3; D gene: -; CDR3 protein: CASSPSQGYGYTF; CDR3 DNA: TGTGCCAGCAGCCCCTCCCAGGGGTATGGCTACACCTTC
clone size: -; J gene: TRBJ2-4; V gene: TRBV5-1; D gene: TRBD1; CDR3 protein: CASSTDRGLAKNIQYF; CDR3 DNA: TGCGCCAGCAGCACGGACAGGGGACTAGCCAAAAACATTCAGTACTTC
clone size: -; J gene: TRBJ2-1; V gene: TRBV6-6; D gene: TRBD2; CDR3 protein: CASSPLAGANNEQFF; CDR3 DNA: TGTGCCAGCAGCCCCCTAGCGGGGGCCAACAATGAGCAGTTCTTC
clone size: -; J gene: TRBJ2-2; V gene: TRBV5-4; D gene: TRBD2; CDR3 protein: CASSFHLAGDYTGELFF; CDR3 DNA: TGTGCCAGCAGCTTCCATCTAGCGGGAGATTACACCGGGGAGCTGTTTTTT
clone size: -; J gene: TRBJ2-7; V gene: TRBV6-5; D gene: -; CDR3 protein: CASSYSGQTYEQYF; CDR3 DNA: TGTGCCAGCAGTTACTCCGGACAGACCTACGAGCAGTACTTC
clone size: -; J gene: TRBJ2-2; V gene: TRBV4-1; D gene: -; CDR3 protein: CASSPARRGIGELFF; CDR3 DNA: TGCGCCAGCAGCCCAGCACGAAGGGGGATCGGGGAGCTGTTTTTT
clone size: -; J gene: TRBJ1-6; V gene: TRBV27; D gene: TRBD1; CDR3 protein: CASRPRQGNNSPLHF; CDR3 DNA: TGTGCCAGCAGACCTCGACAGGGCAATAATTCACCCCTCCACTTT
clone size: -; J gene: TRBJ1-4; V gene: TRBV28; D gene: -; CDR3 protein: CASMGSNEKLFF; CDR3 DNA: TGTGCCAGCATGGGCAGTAATGAAAAACTGTTTTTT
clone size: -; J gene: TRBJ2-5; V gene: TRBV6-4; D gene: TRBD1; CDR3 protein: CASRESGTGGAQYF; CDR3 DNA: TGTGCCAGCAGGGAATCCGGGACAGGGGGGGCCCAGTACTTC
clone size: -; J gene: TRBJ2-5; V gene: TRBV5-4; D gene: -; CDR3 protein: CASSLTWGEQETQYF; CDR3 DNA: TGTGCCAGCAGCTTGACGTGGGGGGAACAAGAGACCCAGTACTTC
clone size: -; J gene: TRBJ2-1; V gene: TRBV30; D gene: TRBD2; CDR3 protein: CAWRQTSGSFHEQFF; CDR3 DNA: TGTGCCTGGCGCCAGACTAGCGGGAGTTTCCATGAGCAGTTCTTC
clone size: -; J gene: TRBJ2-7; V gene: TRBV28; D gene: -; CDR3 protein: CASSPLGEVVRYEQYF; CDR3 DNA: TGTGCCAGCAGTCCCCTCGGGGAGGTGGTTCGGTACGAGCAGTACTTC
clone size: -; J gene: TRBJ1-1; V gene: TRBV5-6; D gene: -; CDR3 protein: CASSFPDRNTEAFF; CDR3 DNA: TGTGCCAGCAGCTTCCCGGACAGGAACACTGAAGCTTTCTTT
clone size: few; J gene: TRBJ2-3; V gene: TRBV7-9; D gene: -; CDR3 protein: CASSAGQQITQYF; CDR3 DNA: TGTGCCAGCAGCGCTGGGCAACAGATAACGCAGTATTTT
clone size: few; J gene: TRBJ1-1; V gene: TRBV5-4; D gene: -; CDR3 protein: CASSLDSRNTEAFF; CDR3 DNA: TGTGCCAGCAGCTTGGACAGTCGGAACACTGAAGCTTTCTTT
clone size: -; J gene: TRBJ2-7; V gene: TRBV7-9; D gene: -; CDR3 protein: CASREQGYEQYF; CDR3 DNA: TGTGCCAGCAGAGAACAGGGATACGAGCAGTACTTC
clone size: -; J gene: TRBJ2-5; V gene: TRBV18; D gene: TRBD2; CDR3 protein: CASSPGLAETQYF; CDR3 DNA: TGTGCCAGCTCACCAGGACTAGCGGAGACCCAGTACTTC
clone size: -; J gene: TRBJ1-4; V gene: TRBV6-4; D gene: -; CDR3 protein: CASSDFSRGGVNEKLFF; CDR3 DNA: TGTGCCAGCAGTGACTTCTCCAGGGGAGGGGTTAATGAAAAACTGTTTTTT
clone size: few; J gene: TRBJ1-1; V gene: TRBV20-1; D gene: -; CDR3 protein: CSARGAVEAFF; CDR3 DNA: TGCAGTGCTAGAGGCGCCGTTGAAGCTTTCTTT
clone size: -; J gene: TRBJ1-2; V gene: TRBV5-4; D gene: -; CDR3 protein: CASSFARGDGYTF; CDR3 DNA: TGTGCCAGCAGCTTTGCCAGGGGTGATGGCTACACCTTC
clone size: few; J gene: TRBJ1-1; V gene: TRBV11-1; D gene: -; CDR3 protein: CASSLRDSLYEAFF; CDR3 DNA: TGTGCCAGCAGCTTAAGAGATTCACTCTATGAAGCTTTCTTT
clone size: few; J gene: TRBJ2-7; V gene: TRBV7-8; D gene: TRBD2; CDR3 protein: CASSRGTSGSSSYEQYF; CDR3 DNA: TGTGCCAGCAGCAGAGGGACTAGCGGGTCGAGCTCCTACGAGCAGTACTTC
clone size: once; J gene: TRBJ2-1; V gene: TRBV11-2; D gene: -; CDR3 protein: CASSLGGEEQFF; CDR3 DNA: TGTGCCAGCAGCTTAGGGGGGGAAGAGCAGTTCTTC
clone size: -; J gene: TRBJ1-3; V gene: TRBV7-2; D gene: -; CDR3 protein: CASFKGGAPSGNTIYF; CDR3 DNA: TGTGCCAGCTTTAAGGGGGGGGCCCCCTCTGGAAACACCATATATTTT
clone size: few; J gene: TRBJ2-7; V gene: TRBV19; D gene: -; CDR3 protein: CASSISTGYYEQYF; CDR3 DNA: TGTGCCAGTAGTATTTCTACAGGATACTACGAGCAGTACTTC
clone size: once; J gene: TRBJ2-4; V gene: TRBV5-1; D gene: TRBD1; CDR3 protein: CASSLQGSKNIQYF; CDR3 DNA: TGCGCCAGCAGCTTACAGGGGTCCAAAAACATTCAGTACTTC
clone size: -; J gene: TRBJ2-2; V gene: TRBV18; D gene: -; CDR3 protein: CASSPQVLTGELFF; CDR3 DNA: TGTGCCAGCTCACCCCAGGTTCTCACCGGGGAGCTGTTTTTT